This T cell receptor (beta chain) stems from a study of T-cell memory formation after mild COVID-19. Looking at the study overall: Most TCR clusters belonged to a single donor. Regarding the study as a whole: The appearance of some responding clones in pre-infection memory suggested that cross-reactive memory joined.

This clonotype has at least ten counts. Its antigen is not identified. After 5'RACE with constant-segment primers, TCR alpha and TCR beta cDNA libraries carrying sample barcodes and UMIs were obtained. TCRdb reanalysed the 5' RACE reads using MiXCR and keeps one entry per CDR3 protein. The sample holds 250,000 to 350,000 distinct CDR3 sequences, 13% to 15% seen once. The CDR3 totals 13 residues. V shed 3 bases and J shed 6 bases, with 9 bases lying between them. CDR1 MDHEN and CDR2 SYDVKM come from the germline V gene. The sample taken for sequencing was PBMCs or a T cell subset sorted from them (not recorded which). The receptor was isolated from a man between 18 and 29 years old who had mild COVID-19 (a few samples of this study predate the infection). Cell type and time point are not known. J is TRBJ2-1 and V is TRBV28; D is perhaps TRBD2 (6 bases). The DNA for the CDR3 is TGTGCCAGCAGTTTCGGGAGATCCAATGAGCAGTTCTTC. Encoded protein: CASSFGRSNEQFF. Combining the CDR3 with reference TRBV28 and TRBJ2-1 gives the whole variable domain DVKVTQSSRYLVKRTGEKVFLECVQDMDHENMFWYRQDPGLGLRLIYFSYDVKMKEKGDIPEGYSVSREKKERFSLILESASTNQTSMYLCASSFGRSNEQFFGPGTRLTVL.